This T cell receptor (beta chain) stems from a study of cytomegalovirus exposure and HLA in healthy donors. Study-level background: As an earlier analysis found, 150 million to 200 million T cells yielded over 95 million unique TCR beta sequences.

About this clone: Its antigen remains unidentified.

Trimming took 6 bases from V and 7 from J; bases not matched to a gene: 16. CDR1 is LNHDA and CDR2 is SQIVND in the germline V gene (reference sequence). The CDR3 has 16 residues. The PCR used 60 Vbeta and 13 Jbeta primers. Some clones are missing from TCRdb's copy, which holds only in-frame ones; the method was immunoSEQ multiplex PCR. The sample has 100,000 or so clones, around two thirds seen once; the top ten hold around 3.9%. General observations from the study: Despite most TCR sequences being rare, some public TCRs occurred in many donors.

This receptor was identified in a man younger than 40 in good health and CMV-seropositive. The chain joins TRBV19 to TRBJ1-1; 8 bases align to TRBD1. The specimen was PBMCs. In DNA form, the CDR3 reads TGTGCCAGTAGAAGAGGTGGGGGACAGGTCACCAATGAAGCTTTCTTT. Amino acid sequence: CASRRGGGQVTNEAFF.